The clone carrying this T cell receptor (beta chain) has a single count. What it binds is unknown. The sample comes from a study of cytomegalovirus exposure and HLA in healthy donors. General observations from the study: A later analysis found most CMV-associated TCR beta chains apparently HLA-restricted.

The PCR used 60 Vbeta and 13 Jbeta primers. Generated by immunoSEQ multiplex PCR, the TCRdb table keeps only in-frame clones and is missing some. Among around 300,000 clones listed, roughly four fifths were seen once. With 6 bases clipped from V and 0 bases from J, the junction kept 5 bases outside the gene matches. The length of the CDR3 is 17 residues. Germline values: CDR1 ENHRY, CDR2 SYGVKD. This TCR was recovered from a woman aged 40 to 50 in good health and CMV-seropositive. The sample taken for sequencing was PBMCs. The genes are TRBV10-3 and TRBJ2-1; 13 bases are shared with TRBD2. DNA of the CDR3: TGTGCCATCAGCGCCGGGACTAGCGGGGTCTCCTACAATGAGCAGTTCTTC. Its protein is CAISAGTSGVSYNEQFF.